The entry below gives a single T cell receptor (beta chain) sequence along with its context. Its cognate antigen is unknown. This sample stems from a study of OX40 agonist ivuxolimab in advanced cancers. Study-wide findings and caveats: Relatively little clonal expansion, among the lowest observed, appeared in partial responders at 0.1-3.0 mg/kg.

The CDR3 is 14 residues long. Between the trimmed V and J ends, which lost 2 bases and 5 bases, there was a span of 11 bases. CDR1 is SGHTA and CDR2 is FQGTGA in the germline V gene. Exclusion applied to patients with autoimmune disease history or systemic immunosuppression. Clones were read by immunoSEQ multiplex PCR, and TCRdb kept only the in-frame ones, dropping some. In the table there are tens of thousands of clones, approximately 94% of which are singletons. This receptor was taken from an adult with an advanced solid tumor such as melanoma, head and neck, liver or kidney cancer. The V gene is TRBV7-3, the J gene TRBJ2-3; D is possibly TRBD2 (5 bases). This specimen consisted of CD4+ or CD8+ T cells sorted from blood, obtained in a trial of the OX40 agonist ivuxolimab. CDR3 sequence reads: CASSLVSGGDTQYF. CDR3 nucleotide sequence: TGTGCCAGCAGCTTAGTCTCAGGAGGAGATACGCAGTATTTT.